This T cell receptor (delta chain) was documented in a study of γδ T cells in repeated Plasmodium falciparum infection. On the study more broadly: Malian repertoires were sampled cross-sectionally without transmission and longitudinally through febrile malaria.

Gammadelta T cells were flow-sorted from PBMC into Vgamma9/Vdelta2+ and Vdelta2-negative populations for bulk analysis. TCRdb redid the clone calls on the multiplex PCR reads with CATT. The table includes 70,000 to 95,000 delta-chain clones, approximately 1.4% detected once. Trimming took 1 base from V and 7 from J; bases not matched to a gene: 13. This CDR3 spans 16 amino acids. Germline values: CDR1 TVYSNPD, CDR2 GDNSRS (reference sequence). In regard to this clone: Antigen specificity is unknown. This sequence is one base from a far larger clone and is likely a read error. Other DNA sequences of this sample code for an identical CDR3.

Study results and limitations: Compared with Australian children, Malian Vdelta2-negative repertoires seemed more clonal, less diverse, less shared. Over time and infection, Vgamma9/Vdelta2+ repertoires remained highly stable and polyclonal. Vdelta2-negative gammadelta repertoires, largely Vdelta1+, seemingly showed infection-driven waves of new clonal selection.

The V and J genes are TRDV3 and TRDJ1; 12 nucleotides agree with TRDD3. The sequence derives from a pool of human donors (malaria-infected and uninfected, not separated). Sequencing was done on a sample of gamma-delta T cells from blood. In nucleotides, the CDR3 is TGTGCCTTTAAGAGACCTACTGGGGGATACTACTGTAAACTCATCTTT. Protein sequence: CAFKRPTGGYYCKLIF.